One sample yielded the 29 T cell receptor beta chains listed below, sequenced in a study of technical replicates of blood from a few donors. The protocol was immunoSEQ multiplex PCR, while the TCRdb copy is restricted to in-frame clones and leaves out a portion. The sample lists 14,000 or so clones; around four fifths were seen once. The sequencing sample was made of PBMCs. These receptors were taken from a human donor in good health.

This sequence joins TRBV10-1 and TRBJ2-1; 9 bases agree with TRBD1. CDR3 length: 15 residues. Per germline, CDR1 WNHNN and CDR2 SYGVQD (reference sequence). V dropped 2 bases and J dropped 3; count of bases not matched to a gene: 2. CDR3 sequence (DNA): TGCGCCAGCAGTGAGGGGACAGGGAGCTACAATGAGCAGTTCTTC. Encoded protein: CASSEGTGSYNEQFF.

The chain has TRBV19 and TRBJ2-7; TRBD2 aligns across 12 bases. After removal of 3 bases from V and 1 base from J, the junction contained 19 bases not matched to a gene. There are 21 residues in the CDR3. Germline V gene data show CDR1 as LNHDA and CDR2 as SQIVND (reference sequence). CDR3 in amino acids: CASSIFPRAAGLAGESYEQYF. As DNA, the CDR3 is TGTGCCAGTAGTATTTTCCCCCGAGCAGCGGGACTAGCGGGTGAATCCTACGAGCAGTACTTC. The variable domain in full, with the rest retrieved from reference TRBV19 and TRBJ2-7, is DGGITQSPKYLFRKEGQNVTLSCEQNLNHDAMYWYRQDPGQGLRLIYYSQIVNDFQKGDIAEGYSVSREKKESFPLTVTSAQKNPTAFYLCASSIFPRAAGLAGESYEQYFGPGTRLTVT.

The chain has TRBV6-5 and TRBJ2-1; the match to TRBD2 covers 9 bases. Germline V gene lookup returns CDR1 MNHEY and CDR2 SVGAGI. The CDR3 covers 15 residues. With V trimmed by 4 bases and J by 7 bases, 8 bases remained unmatched. The CDR3 coding sequence is TGTGCCAGCAGTTCCACGCGGGAGGGTCGAAATGAGCAGTTCTTC. It is translated as CASSSTREGRNEQFF.

The rearrangement joins TRBV6-5 to TRBJ2-7, with TRBD1 matching over 7 bases. Germline CDR1 reads MNHEY; CDR2 reads SVGAGI. With V trimmed by 0 bases and J by 0 bases, 5 bases remained unmatched. The CDR3 spans 16 residues. The CDR3 sequence: CASSYSRTGSSYEQYF. In DNA, the CDR3 is TGTGCCAGCAGTTACTCCAGGACAGGATCCTCCTACGAGCAGTACTTC.

V is TRBV4-1 and J is TRBJ1-5; 9 bases agree with TRBD1. This CDR3 contains 14 residues. J lost 7 bases, V lost 4 bases, and 5 bases had no gene match. Per germline, CDR1 MGHRA and CDR2 YSYEKL. This CDR3 is CASSPDRGGQPQHF. The CDR3 region has the DNA TGCGCCAGCAGCCCGGACAGGGGAGGCCAGCCCCAGCATTTT.

The V call is TRBV11-2, the J call TRBJ1-1; tentative D call: TRBD1 (5 bases). V was trimmed by 0 bases and J by 5 bases, leaving 10 bases between them. Germline CDR1 and CDR2: SGHAT and FQNNGV. The CDR3 has 14 residues. The CDR3 nucleotides read TGTGCCAGCAGCTTAGATTCGGGGGGGACTGAAGCTTTCTTT. It specifies CASSLDSGGTEAFF.

The table lists this clone with a few counts. The gene calls are TRBV28 and TRBJ1-1; D call uncertain. The germline gives CDR1 MDHEN, CDR2 SYDVKM. The CDR3 is 11 amino acids. The V and J ends lost 5 bases and 12 bases respectively, with 13 bases between them. The CDR3 coding sequence is TGTGCCAGCAGTCGCGGCAGTTGGTCTTTCTTT. Encoded protein: CASSRGSWSFF.

The chain is built from TRBV18 and TRBJ1-2; 7 positions agree with TRBD1. Per the germline V gene, CDR1 is KGHSH and CDR2 is LQKENI. The CDR3 loop spans 14 amino acids. V shed 1 base, J shed 7 bases, and the junction held 6 bases outside the gene matches. The CDR3: CASSPRPGGFGYTF. CDR3 in DNA: TGTGCCAGCTCACCACGTCCAGGGGGTTTTGGCTACACCTTC.

The V call is TRBV5-1, the J call TRBJ2-5; 8 bases align to TRBD2. The CDR3 length is 15 residues. J lost 5 bases, V lost 3 bases, and 9 bases had no gene match. CDR1 and CDR2 from the germline V gene are SGHRS and YFSETQ. CDR3 in DNA: TGCGCCAGCAGCTCCGGAGCGGGAGTGAGGGAGACCCAGTACTTC. This gives the protein CASSSGAGVRETQYF.

Regarding this clone: The junction and the germline gene differ at one end; a read error may be behind it. This chain links TRBV7-9 with TRBJ2-7, with 11 positions matching TRBD2. Germline V gene sequence: CDR1 SEHNR, CDR2 FQNEAQ (reference sequence). The CDR3 spans 13 residues. CDR3 bases: TGTGCCAGCAACTTAGCGGGAGGGGACGAGCAGTACTTC. As protein: CASNLAGGDEQYF.

This clone was found once. The gene calls are TRBV14 and TRBJ2-1, with TRBD2 matching 11 bases. The CDR3 runs to 14 residues. Looked up from germline, CDR1 is SGHDN and CDR2 is FVKESK. V dropped 3 bases and J dropped 9; count of bases not matched to a gene: 4. CDR3 sequence (DNA): TGTGCCAGCAGCCACCTAGCGGGAGGTATTGAGCAGTTCTTC. Its protein is CASSHLAGGIEQFF.

The V call is TRBV27, the J call TRBJ2-2; possible D gene TRBD1, 5 bases. With 2 bases removed from V and 2 bases from J, the gap between germline ends came to 6 bases. The CDR3 covers 14 residues. The germline CDR1 and CDR2 sequences are MNHEY and SMNVEV (reference sequence). The CDR3 DNA reads as TGTGCCAGCAGTTTACAGGGTAACACCGGGGAGCTGTTTTTT. As protein: CASSLQGNTGELFF.

There are a few counts of this clone. The J gene is TRBJ1-5, the V gene TRBV19; TRBD1 is a possible D gene (5 bases). Germline assignment: CDR1 LNHDA and CDR2 SQIVND (reference sequence). The CDR3 has 13 residues. The ends were cut back, 6 bases at V and 6 bases at J, with 12 bases in the middle. Written as DNA, the CDR3 is TGTGCCAGTAGCAAGCAGGGTACTCAGCCCCAGCATTTT. It encodes CASSKQGTQPQHF.

This clone was recorded once. This sequence joins TRBV10-3 and TRBJ1-1, with D possibly being TRBD1 (5 bases). The CDR3 is made up of 15 amino acids. The V end lost 0 bases, the J end lost 5 bases, and 13 bases lay between the germline ends. The V gene's germline CDR1 is ENHRY and CDR2 SYGVKD. This chain's CDR3 is CAISESRPGLTEAFF. CDR3 in DNA: TGTGCCATCAGTGAGTCGAGGCCAGGGTTGACTGAAGCTTTCTTT.

CDR3 sequence (DNA): TGTGCCAGCAGCTGGAGTGCCGGTTCCTACAATGAGCAGTTCTTC. Translating it yields CASSWSAGSYNEQFF. The chain couples TRBV27 to TRBJ2-1; D gene ambiguous. Trimming left V 6 bases short and J 1 base short, with 13 bases between. CDR1 and CDR2 (germline): MNHEY, SMNVEV (reference sequence). The CDR3 totals 15 residues.

The chain couples TRBV5-1 to TRBJ2-1, with D maybe TRBD2 (6 bases). CDR3 length: 15 residues. Trimming took off 4 bases at V and 9 bases at J, with 20 bases between the two ends. Germline values: CDR1 SGHRS, CDR2 YFSETQ. Here the CDR3 reads CASSGGVGSRGEQFF. CDR3 nucleotide sequence: TGCGCCAGCAGCGGCGGGGTAGGTTCGCGGGGTGAGCAGTTCTTC.

This clone occurred a few times. The chain carries TRBV9 and TRBJ1-5; D remains unclear. CDR1 and CDR2 from the germline V gene are SGDLS and YYNGEE. Trimming shortened V by 0 bases and J by 5 bases, and 12 bases separated the two germline ends. The CDR3 totals 15 residues. CDR3 sequence reads: CASSVAPNTDQPQHF. CDR3 nucleotide sequence: TGTGCCAGCAGCGTAGCTCCCAACACAGATCAGCCCCAGCATTTT.

The count of this clone is one. This sequence joins TRBV10-1 and TRBJ2-7; maybe TRBD1 (6 bases). Trimming took off 0 bases at V and 6 bases at J, with 9 bases between the two ends. The V gene's germline CDR1 is WNHNN and CDR2 SYGVQD (reference sequence). This CDR3 has 13 residues. DNA for the CDR3: TGCGCCAGCAGTGAGTCACAGGGAACCGAGCAGTACTTC. It specifies CASSESQGTEQYF.

The chain recombines TRBV5-6 with TRBJ2-7, with D perhaps matching TRBD2 (6 bases). The CDR3 length is 14 residues. Germline V CDR1 and CDR2: SGHDT, YYEEEE. Trimming cost V 4 bases and J 4 bases, with 15 bases left between them. DNA of the CDR3: TGTGCCAGCAGCCTCATTAGCGGACCATACGAGCAGTACTTC. Its protein product is CASSLISGPYEQYF.

This rearrangement joins TRBV30 to TRBJ1-1; D might be TRBD1 (5 bases). Germline V gene data show CDR1 as GTSNPN and CDR2 as SVGIG (reference sequence). V lost 5 bases, J lost 1 base, and 17 bases lay in between. This CDR3 contains 15 residues. The CDR3 sequence is CAWHEGAPRNTEAFF. The CDR3 DNA follows: TGTGCCTGGCATGAAGGGGCCCCGCGGAACACTGAAGCTTTCTTT.

The CDR3 bases are TGCGCCAGCAGCTGGGGACAGGGGGGCGCTGGGGCCAACGTCCTGACTTTC. Translation gives CASSWGQGGAGANVLTF. The V gene is TRBV5-1, the J gene TRBJ2-6; the match to TRBD1 covers 11 bases. Germline CDR1 reads SGHRS; CDR2 reads YFSETQ. V trimming: 3 bases; J trimming: 2 bases; junction bases outside the gene matches: 4. The CDR3 extends over 17 amino acids.

This chain joins TRBV7-2 and TRBJ1-2; perhaps TRBD1 as D (5 bases). The CDR3 extends over 12 amino acids. V dropped 4 bases and J dropped 8 bases, with 11 bases sitting between them. Germline values: CDR1 SGHTA, CDR2 FQGNSA. In DNA, the CDR3 is TGTGCCAGCAGCTCGGACATCGCGGGCTACACCTTC. It translates to CASSSDIAGYTF.

This rearrangement joins TRBV4-2 to TRBJ2-5, with TRBD2 matching over 12 bases. V shed 1 base and J 4 bases; nucleotides not matched to a gene: 4. The CDR3 totals 16 residues. CDR1 is LGHNA and CDR2 is YNFKEQ in the germline V gene. DNA for the CDR3: TGTGCCAGCAGCCAAGTGACTAGCGGGAGTTTAGAGACCCAGTACTTC. Protein: CASSQVTSGSLETQYF.

This chain uses TRBV6-5 with TRBJ2-1; D gene unclear. The germline gives CDR1 MNHEY, CDR2 SVGAGI. The CDR3 consists of 12 residues. The V end lost 7 bases, the J end lost 6 bases, and 10 bases lay between the germline ends. For the CDR3, the DNA is TGTGCCAGCAACTCATTCCTCAATGAGCAGTTCTTC. This sequence encodes CASNSFLNEQFF.

The V call is TRBV6-1, the J call TRBJ2-2, with TRBD2 matching over 8 bases. The length of the CDR3 is 15 residues. Per the germline V gene, CDR1 is MNHNS and CDR2 is SASEGT. Losses at the gene ends were 6 bases for V and 7 bases for J; bases not matched to a gene: 10. CDR3: CASRGTAGGIGELFF. DNA of the CDR3: TGTGCCAGCAGGGGGACTGCGGGAGGAATCGGGGAGCTGTTTTTT.

The rearrangement uses TRBV5-1 and TRBJ2-5, with D perhaps matching TRBD1 (6 bases). Trimming removed 3 bases at V and 2 bases at J, with 14 bases between. Germline V gene sequence: CDR1 SGHRS, CDR2 YFSETQ. The CDR3 loop spans 15 amino acids. DNA of the CDR3: TGCGCCAGCAGCTCGACAGTAGGGGGACAAGAGACCCAGTACTTC. Protein product: CASSSTVGGQETQYF.

The chain couples TRBV6-5 to TRBJ2-1, with D possibly TRBD2 on 5 matching bases. The V end was cut by 8 bases, the J end by 8 bases, with 10 bases between. Germline V lookup: CDR1 MNHEY, CDR2 SVGAGI. The CDR3 loop spans 11 amino acids. CDR3 sequence reads: CASSWEHEQFF. The CDR3, as DNA: TGTGCCAGCTCCTGGGAGCATGAGCAGTTCTTC.

V is TRBV19 and J is TRBJ1-1; D might be TRBD1 (5 bases). The CDR3 covers 15 residues. CDR1 is LNHDA and CDR2 is SQIVND in the germline V gene (reference sequence). Trimming stripped 1 base from V and 0 bases from J, with 9 bases between. The chain's CDR3 is CASSIVGQVNTEAFF. CDR3 DNA: TGTGCCAGTAGTATAGTGGGGCAGGTGAACACTGAAGCTTTCTTT.

The chain carries TRBV28 and TRBJ2-2; D may be TRBD2 (6 bases). Trimming pared 5 bases from V and 1 base from J, leaving 11 bases between. The length of the CDR3 is 15 residues. The germline V gene has CDR1 MDHEN and CDR2 SYDVKM. Here the CDR3 reads CASSPRDWNTGELFF. As DNA, the CDR3 is TGTGCCAGCAGTCCTCGGGACTGGAACACCGGGGAGCTGTTTTTT.